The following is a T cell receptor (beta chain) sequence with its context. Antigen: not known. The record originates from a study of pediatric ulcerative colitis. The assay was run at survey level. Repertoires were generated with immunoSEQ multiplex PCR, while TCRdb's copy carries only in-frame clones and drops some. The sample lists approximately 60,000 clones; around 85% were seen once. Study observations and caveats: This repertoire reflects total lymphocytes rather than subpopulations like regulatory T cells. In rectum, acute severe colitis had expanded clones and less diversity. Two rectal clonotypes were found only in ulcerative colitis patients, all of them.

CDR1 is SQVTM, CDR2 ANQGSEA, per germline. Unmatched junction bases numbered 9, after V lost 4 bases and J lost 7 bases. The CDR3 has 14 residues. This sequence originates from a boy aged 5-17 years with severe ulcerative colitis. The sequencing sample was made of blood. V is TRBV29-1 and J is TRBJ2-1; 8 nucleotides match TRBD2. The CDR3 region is CSVGELAAGNEQFF. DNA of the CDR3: TGCAGCGTTGGGGAACTAGCGGCAGGAAATGAGCAGTTCTTC.